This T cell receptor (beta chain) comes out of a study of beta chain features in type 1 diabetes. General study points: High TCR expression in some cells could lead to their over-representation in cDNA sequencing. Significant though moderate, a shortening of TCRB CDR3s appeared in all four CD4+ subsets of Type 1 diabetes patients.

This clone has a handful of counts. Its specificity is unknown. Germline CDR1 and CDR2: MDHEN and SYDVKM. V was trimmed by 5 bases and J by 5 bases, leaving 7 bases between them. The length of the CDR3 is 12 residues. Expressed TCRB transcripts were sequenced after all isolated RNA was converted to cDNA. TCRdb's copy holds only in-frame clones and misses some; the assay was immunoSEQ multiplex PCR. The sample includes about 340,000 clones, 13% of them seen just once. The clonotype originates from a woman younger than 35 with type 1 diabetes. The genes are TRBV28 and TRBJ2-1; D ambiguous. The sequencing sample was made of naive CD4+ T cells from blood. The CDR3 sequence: CASSPLDNEQFF. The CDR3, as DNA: TGTGCCAGCAGTCCTCTAGACAATGAGCAGTTCTTC.